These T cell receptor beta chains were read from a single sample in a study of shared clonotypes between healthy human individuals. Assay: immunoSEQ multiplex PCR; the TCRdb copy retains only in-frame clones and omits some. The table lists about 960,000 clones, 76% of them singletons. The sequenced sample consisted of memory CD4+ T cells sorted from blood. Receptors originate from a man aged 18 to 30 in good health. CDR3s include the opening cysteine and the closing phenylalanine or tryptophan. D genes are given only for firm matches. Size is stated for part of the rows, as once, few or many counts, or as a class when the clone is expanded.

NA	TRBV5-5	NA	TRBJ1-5	TGTGCCAGCAGCTTTACAGGGATTCGCCTTATTGCTAGCAATCAGCCCCAGCATTTT	CASSFTGIRLIASNQPQHF
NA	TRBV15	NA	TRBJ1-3	TGTGCCACCAGCAGAACAGTCTCTGGAAACACCATATATTTT	CATSRTVSGNTIYF
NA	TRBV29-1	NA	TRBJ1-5	TGCAGCGTCCCGTCAGATAATAGCAATCAGCCCCAGCATTTT	CSVPSDNSNQPQHF
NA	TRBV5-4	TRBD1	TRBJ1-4	TGTGCCAGCAGCTTCCGCACGGGACAGGGCAACGAAAAACTGTTTTTT	CASSFRTGQGNEKLFF
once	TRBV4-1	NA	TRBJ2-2	TGCGCCAGCAGCCACGGGGAGGCCAGGGAATTGGGCGGGGAGCTGTTTTTT	CASSHGEARELGGELFF
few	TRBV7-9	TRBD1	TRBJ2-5	TGTGCCAGCAGCTTAGCCCCGGGACAGGGGTACCAAGAGACCCAGTACTTC	CASSLAPGQGYQETQYF
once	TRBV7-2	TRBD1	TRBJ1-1	TGTGCCAGCAGCTTAAGGACAGGGGGCATGACTGAAGCTTTCTTT	CASSLRTGGMTEAFF
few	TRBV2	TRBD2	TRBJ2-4	TGTGCCAGCAGGAGGCGGGAGGCCAAAAACATTCAGTACTTC	CASRRREAKNIQYF
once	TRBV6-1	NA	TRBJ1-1	TGTGCCAGCACTGGACAGATTAACACTGAAGCTTTCTTT	CASTGQINTEAFF
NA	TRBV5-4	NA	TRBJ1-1	TGTGCCAGCAGCTTATGGGGGCCATTGAACACTGAAGCTTTCTTT	CASSLWGPLNTEAFF
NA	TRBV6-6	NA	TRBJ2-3	TGTGCCAGCAGACAAGGGTCTCGCACAGATACGCAGTATTTT	CASRQGSRTDTQYF
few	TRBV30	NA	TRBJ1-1	TGTGCCTGGGTGGGAGGACTCCCCGGTGAAGCTTTCTTT	CAWVGGLPGEAFF
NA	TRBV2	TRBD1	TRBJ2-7	TGTGCCAGCAGAATGGACCGGGACAGGTTACCCTACGAGCAGTACTTC	CASRMDRDRLPYEQYF
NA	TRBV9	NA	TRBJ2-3	TGTGCCAGCAGCGTAAAGTCAGTCAAAGATACGCAGTATTTT	CASSVKSVKDTQYF
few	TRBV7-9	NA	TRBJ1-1	TGTGCCAGCAGCTCACAGGAGAACACTGAAGCTTTCTTT	CASSSQENTEAFF
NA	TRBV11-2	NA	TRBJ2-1	TGTGCCAGCAGCGCGGGACGACCTCACTTGAACAATGAGCAGTTCTTC	CASSAGRPHLNNEQFF
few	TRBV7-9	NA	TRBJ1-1	TGTGCCAGCAGCGTCACCGGGACCCTGAACACTGAAGCTTTCTTT	CASSVTGTLNTEAFF
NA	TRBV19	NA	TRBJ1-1	TGTGCCAGTAGTATTATACAGGGAGTGAACACTGAAGCTTTCTTT	CASSIIQGVNTEAFF
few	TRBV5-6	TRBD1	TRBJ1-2	TGTGCCAGCAGCACGGACAGGGGTAACTATGGCTACACCTTC	CASSTDRGNYGYTF
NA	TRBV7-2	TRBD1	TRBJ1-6	TGTGCCAGCAGCGTAAGGGGACAGGTTAATTCACCCCTCCACTTT	CASSVRGQVNSPLHF
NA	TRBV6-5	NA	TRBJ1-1	TGTGCCAGCAGTTACGCGGGGGTCACTGAAGCTTTCTTT	CASSYAGVTEAFF
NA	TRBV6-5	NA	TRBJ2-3	TGTGCCACCCGACAGGAGCGGGGCACAGATACGCAGTATTTT	CATRQERGTDTQYF
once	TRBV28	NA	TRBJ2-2	TGTGCCAGCAGTCCCCAGACAGGGAACACCGGGGAGCTGTTTTTT	CASSPQTGNTGELFF
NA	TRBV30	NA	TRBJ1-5	TGTGCCTGGGCAGGGGGCAATCAGCCCCAGCATTTT	CAWAGGNQPQHF
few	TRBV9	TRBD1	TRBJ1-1	TGTGCCAGCAGCGCACAGGGGGGCACTGAAGCTTTCTTT	CASSAQGGTEAFF
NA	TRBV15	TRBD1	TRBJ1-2	TGTGCCACCAGCAGAGATAGGGGGCGGGATTATGGCTACACCTTC	CATSRDRGRDYGYTF
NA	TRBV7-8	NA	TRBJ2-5	TGTGCCAGCAGCACTAGCTGGGGGGCCTTAGAGACCCAGTACTTC	CASSTSWGALETQYF
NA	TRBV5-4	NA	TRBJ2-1	TGTGCCAGCAGCTCATCGAGGGGCAATGAGCAGTTCTTC	CASSSSRGNEQFF
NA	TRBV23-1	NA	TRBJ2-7	TGCGCCAGCAGTCAACCGATACAGGATTGCTCCCACTCCTACGAGCAGTACTTC	CASSQPIQDCSHSYEQYF
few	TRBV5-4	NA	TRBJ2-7	TGTGCCAGCAGCTCGAAGGGGACACTTACCTACGAGCAGTACTTC	CASSSKGTLTYEQYF
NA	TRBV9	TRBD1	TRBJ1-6	TGTGCCAGCAGCCTTACAGGGGATAATTCACCCCTCCACTTT	CASSLTGDNSPLHF
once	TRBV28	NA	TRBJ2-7	TGTGCCTCCTCACCCAGGAATGCCCCTCTCGAGCAGTACTTC	CASSPRNAPLEQYF
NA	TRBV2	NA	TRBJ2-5	TGTGCCAGCAGTGAGGTTAGGGCCCCCGGGGAGACCCAGTACTTC	CASSEVRAPGETQYF
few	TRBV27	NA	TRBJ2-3	TGTGCCAGCAGTTTATTGCCTCCTTTGGTAGCCCCTTTGACAGATACGCAGTATTTT	CASSLLPPLVAPLTDTQYF
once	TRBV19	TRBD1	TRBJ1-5	TGTGCCAGTAGTTTCGCCCTGACAGGGGGCGGGCAGCCCCAGCATTTT	CASSFALTGGGQPQHF
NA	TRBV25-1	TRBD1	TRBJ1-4	TGTGCCAGCAGTGTTAGGGGGCATGAAAAACTGTTTTTT	CASSVRGHEKLFF
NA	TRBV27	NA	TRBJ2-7	TGTGCCAGCAGTTCATACCGGCTCCGTCCGGGTGAGCAGTACTTC	CASSSYRLRPGEQYF
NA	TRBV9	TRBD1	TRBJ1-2	TGTGCCAGCAGCGGATATCGGGACAGTCACTATGGCTACACCTTC	CASSGYRDSHYGYTF
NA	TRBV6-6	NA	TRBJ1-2	TGTGCCAGCAGTTCTCTCTCTGAGGGGGGTGGCTACACCTTC	CASSSLSEGGGYTF
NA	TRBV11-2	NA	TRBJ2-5	TGTGCCAGCAGCTTTATAGATCCGTACCAAGAGACCCAGTACTTC	CASSFIDPYQETQYF
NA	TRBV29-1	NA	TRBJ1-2	TGCAGCGTTGATTCCGGGGGGACATCCTATGGCTACACCTTC	CSVDSGGTSYGYTF
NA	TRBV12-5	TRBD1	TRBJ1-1	TGTGCTAGTGGCGGTGGACAGGGGGGTCTCACTGAAGCTTTCTTT	CASGGGQGGLTEAFF
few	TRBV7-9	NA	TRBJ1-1	TGTGCCAGCAGCTTAGCAGGCGCGAGTGAAGCTTTCTTT	CASSLAGASEAFF
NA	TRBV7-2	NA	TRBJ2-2	TGTGCCAGCAGCGTTGGGGGGCCTAACACCGGGGAGCTGTTTTTT	CASSVGGPNTGELFF
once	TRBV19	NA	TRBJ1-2	TGTGCCAGTACCCCTCCGACAGGTTACTATGGCTACACCTTC	CASTPPTGYYGYTF
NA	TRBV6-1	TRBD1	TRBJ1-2	TGTGCCAGCCTCCCCGGGACAGGGGGGTTCGGTGGCTACACCTTC	CASLPGTGGFGGYTF
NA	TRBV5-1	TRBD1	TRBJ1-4	TGCGCCAGCAGCCTCGACAGGGGGAGGGAAAAACTGTTTTTT	CASSLDRGREKLFF
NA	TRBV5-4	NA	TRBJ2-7	TGTGCCAGCAGCTTGGACAGGAATTCCTACGAGCAGTACTTC	CASSLDRNSYEQYF
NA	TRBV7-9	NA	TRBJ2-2	TGTGCCAGCAGCTTAGGGGGGACTTACACCGGGGAGCTGTTTTTT	CASSLGGTYTGELFF
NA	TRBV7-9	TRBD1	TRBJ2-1	TGTGCCAGCAGCTTGCCCCTGGGACAGGATGCCCACAATGAGCAGTTCTTC	CASSLPLGQDAHNEQFF
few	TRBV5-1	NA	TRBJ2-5	TGCGCCAGCGCTTTAGGACCGGGATACGGAGAGACCCAGTACTTC	CASALGPGYGETQYF